These 26 T cell receptor beta chains were all obtained from the same sample, sequenced in a study of CD8 T cells in Susac syndrome. RNA was extracted with the RNeasy kit, and a quantity of about 0.45 to 1 ug was reverse transcribed using random hexamers. MiXCR, applied by TCRdb to the immunoSEQ multiplex PCR reads, yields one record per CDR3 protein. Of roughly 150,000 distinct CDR3 sequences listed, approximately 95% are singletons. Sequenced input: CD4+ T cells from PBMCs. These receptors came from a human donor with Susac syndrome.

V gene TRBV3-1 combines with J gene TRBJ2-7; D is undetermined. CDR3 length: 14 residues. V shed 0 bases and J shed 4 bases, with 10 bases lying between them. Per germline, CDR1 LGHDT and CDR2 YNNKEL (reference sequence). Written as DNA, the CDR3 is TGTGCCAGCAGCCAAGATAAGGTTAGATACGAGCAGTACTTC. This sequence encodes CASSQDKVRYEQYF.

This chain connects TRBV29-1 to TRBJ2-5; weak D call: TRBD1 (6 bases). The CDR3 length is 13 residues. Germline values: CDR1 SQVTM, CDR2 ANQGSEA. The V gene lost 5 bases and the J gene lost 1 base, with 11 bases spanning the gap. CDR3 DNA sequence: TGCAGCGTTTCCGGACAGAGCCAAGAGACCCAGTACTTC. Translation: CSVSGQSQETQYF.

This chain uses TRBV9 with TRBJ1-2, with TRBD1 matching 9 bases. This CDR3 has 15 residues. The germline CDR1 and CDR2 sequences are SGDLS and YYNGEE. The V and J ends lost 3 bases and 5 bases, in that order; junction bases with no gene match: 8. CDR3 loop: CASSEGTGSGYGYTF. The DNA for the CDR3 is TGTGCCAGCAGCGAGGGGACAGGGAGTGGGTATGGCTACACCTTC.

The chain links TRBV20-1 to TRBJ1-6; D call uncertain. The length of the CDR3 is 13 residues. CDR1 is DFQATT, CDR2 SNEGSKA, per germline (reference sequence). V gave up 5 bases and J gave up 8 bases, with 13 bases separating them. This CDR3 reads CSARTVMDSPLHF. CDR3 in DNA: TGCAGTGCTCGGACGGTGATGGATTCACCCCTCCACTTT.

The chain employs TRBV4-1 and TRBJ2-6; D might be TRBD1 (5 bases). The germline V and J ends were trimmed by 0 bases and 1 base, with 10 bases remaining between them. The CDR3 is made up of 17 amino acids. CDR1 is MGHRA, CDR2 YSYEKL, per germline. CDR3 nucleotide sequence: TGCGCCAGCAGCCAAGAAGGGGCGGCATCTGGGGCCAACGTCCTGACTTTC. Translating gives CASSQEGAASGANVLTF.

V usage is TRBV12-3 or TRBV12-4 and J usage is TRBJ2-7, with 10 bases fitting TRBD2. The V and J ends lost 1 base and 5 bases, in that order; junction bases with no gene match: 11. CDR3 length equals 17 residues. The CDR3 DNA reads as TGTGCCAGCAGTTTAGGTAGCGGGGGGCTTGTTGTCGACGAGCAGTACTTC. Translated, it gives CASSLGSGGLVVDEQYF.

This clonotype appeared a few times. The rearrangement links TRBV14 to TRBJ2-1, with 7 bases identical to TRBD1. This CDR3 comprises 12 residues. Germline V gene lookup returns CDR1 SGHDN and CDR2 FVKESK. The V segment lost 3 bases and the J segment 9 bases; nucleotides outside the gene matches: 2. The CDR3 sequence is CASSHGTVEQFF. The CDR3 DNA follows: TGTGCCAGCAGCCACGGGACAGTTGAGCAGTTCTTC.

V and J are TRBV14 and TRBJ2-7; D gene uncertain. This CDR3 spans 13 amino acids. V dropped 1 base and J dropped 3 bases, with 7 bases sitting between them. Germline V gene lookup returns CDR1 SGHDN and CDR2 FVKESK. This chain's CDR3 is CASSQGWVYEQYF. Here the CDR3 DNA reads TGTGCCAGCAGCCAAGGATGGGTCTACGAGCAGTACTTC.

This clonotype was seen only once. This sequence joins TRBV4-1 and TRBJ2-2, with 7 bases matching TRBD1. The ends lost 0 bases at V and 6 bases at J; junction bases unmatched: 10. The V gene's germline CDR1 is MGHRA and CDR2 YSYEKL. The CDR3 sequence is 17 residues long. The CDR3 here is CASSQDRGQRGAGELFF. CDR3 bases: TGCGCCAGCAGCCAAGATCGGGGACAGAGAGGAGCCGGGGAGCTGTTTTTT.

The chain combines TRBV25-1 with TRBJ2-3; D call uncertain. Germline V gives CDR1 MGHDK, CDR2 SYGVNS. Trimming stripped 1 base from V and 5 bases from J, with 16 bases between. This CDR3 is 16 amino acids long. The CDR3 spells CASSELSSIARDTQYF. CDR3 nucleotide sequence: TGTGCCAGCAGTGAATTGTCCAGCATAGCAAGAGATACGCAGTATTTT.

The chain joins TRBV4-2 to TRBJ2-3, with 9 positions matching TRBD2. Germline V gene lookup returns CDR1 LGHNA and CDR2 YNFKEQ. V shed 2 bases, J shed 2 bases, and the junction held 11 bases outside the gene matches. The CDR3 loop spans 18 amino acids. The CDR3 reads CASSQSPSVAGVTDTQYF. In nucleotides, the CDR3 is TGTGCCAGCAGCCAAAGCCCCTCGGTAGCGGGGGTCACAGATACGCAGTATTTT.

This chain's CDR3 is CATSRDHPLRNEQFF. The CDR3 nucleotides are TGTGCCACCAGCAGAGATCACCCGTTGAGGAATGAGCAGTTCTTC. The chain is built from TRBV15 and TRBJ2-1, with unresolved D. Germline V gene data show CDR1 as LNHNV and CDR2 as YYDKDF (reference sequence). CDR3 length equals 15 residues. V gave up 0 bases and J gave up 7 bases, with 13 bases separating them.

The CDR3 bases are TGTGCCAGCAGCTTGGCTAGCTGGGACAATGAGCAGTTCTTC. Translated: CASSLASWDNEQFF. The chain links TRBV11-1 to TRBJ2-1, with D perhaps matching TRBD2 (5 bases). The V end was cut by 3 bases, the J end by 5 bases, with 11 bases between. Germline V gene lookup returns CDR1 SGHAT and CDR2 FQDESV (reference sequence). The CDR3 is made up of 14 amino acids.

The chain employs TRBV12-3 or TRBV12-4 and TRBJ2-7; TRBD2 aligns across 7 bases. The V and J ends lost 6 bases and 1 base, in that order; junction bases with no gene match: 15. The length of the CDR3 is 17 residues. The CDR3 region has the DNA TGTGCCAGCAGCCTGGGGCCTGGGGGGGGTCAATCCTACGAGCAGTACTTC. It translates to CASSLGPGGGQSYEQYF.

The rearrangement uses TRBV6-8 and TRBJ2-1, with D tentatively TRBD1 or TRBD2 (5 bases each). Germline CDR1 MNHGY, CDR2 SAAAGT. The length of the CDR3 is 11 residues. The CDR3 sequence: CAGVVGNEQFF. The CDR3 DNA is TGTGCGGGGGTAGTAGGCAATGAGCAGTTCTTC.

The rearrangement joins TRBV20-1 to TRBJ2-1; 12 positions match TRBD2. The CDR3 is made up of 15 amino acids. Germline V gene data show CDR1 as DFQATT and CDR2 as SNEGSKA (reference sequence). Unmatched junction bases numbered 7, after V lost 6 bases and J lost 4 bases. The CDR3 sequence: CSASLAGGRYNEQFF. In DNA, the CDR3 is TGCAGTGCGAGCCTAGCGGGGGGGCGATACAATGAGCAGTTCTTC.

The CDR3 region is CASSIDTGTALGETQYF. The CDR3 DNA sequence: TGTGCCAGTAGTATAGACACCGGGACAGCGTTGGGAGAGACCCAGTACTTC. V is TRBV19 and J is TRBJ2-5; 7 positions agree with TRBD1. The CDR3 runs to 17 residues. The J segment lost 4 bases and the V segment lost 0 bases, leaving 11 bases of the junction unmatched. Germline V gives CDR1 LNHDA, CDR2 SQIVND (reference sequence).

The chain joins TRBV12-3 or TRBV12-4 to TRBJ2-5, with 13 bases that match TRBD2. Unmatched junction bases numbered 8, after V lost 6 bases and J lost 7 bases. The CDR3 consists of 15 residues. The CDR3 DNA reads TGTGCCAGCAGCCTGACTAGCGGGGGGCAATTGACCCAGTACTTC. Amino acid sequence: CASSLTSGGQLTQYF.

The chain links TRBV3-1 to TRBJ2-5; weak D call: TRBD2 (5 bases). CDR3 length: 15 amino acids. V lost 3 bases and J 1 base, leaving 12 bases between the germline ends. CDR1 is LGHDT, CDR2 YNNKEL, per germline (reference sequence). This chain's CDR3 is CASSQTPTSQETQYF. CDR3 sequence (DNA): TGTGCCAGCAGCCAGACACCCACTAGCCAAGAGACCCAGTACTTC.

The gene calls are TRBV19 and TRBJ2-1; maybe TRBD2 (6 bases). CDR3 size: 13 residues. Germline V gene lookup returns CDR1 LNHDA and CDR2 SQIVND (reference sequence). V gave up 3 bases and J gave up 8 bases, with 11 bases separating them. The CDR3 spells CASSMRRGDEQFF. The DNA of the CDR3 is TGTGCCAGTAGTATGAGGCGGGGCGATGAGCAGTTCTTC.

V and J are TRBV6-6 and TRBJ1-6; D gene unclear. CDR1 and CDR2 from the germline V gene are MNHNY and SVGAGI (reference sequence). V dropped 7 bases and J dropped 3 bases, with 10 bases sitting between them. This CDR3 contains 14 residues. The DNA of the CDR3 is TGTGCCAGCACGATGCTAGGCTATAATTCACCCCTCCACTTT. Protein: CASTMLGYNSPLHF.

J is TRBJ2-1 and V is TRBV6-1; 7 bases fit TRBD1. Germline V lookup: CDR1 MNHNS, CDR2 SASEGT. CDR3 length equals 16 residues. The V gene end was trimmed by 5 bases and the J gene end by 1 base; junction bases not matched to a gene: 8. The CDR3, as DNA: TGTGCCAGCAGTCCACCGACAGGGCGTTCCTACAATGAGCAGTTCTTC. Protein: CASSPPTGRSYNEQFF.

A single count supports this clonotype. The chain couples TRBV7-2 to TRBJ2-5, with TRBD2 matching over 7 bases. CDR1 is SGHTA and CDR2 is FQGNSA in the germline V gene. The CDR3 is 13 amino acids. Losses at the gene ends were 5 bases for V and 5 bases for J; bases not matched to a gene: 5. The CDR3 DNA reads TGTGCCAGCAGCATTCAGGGAGGGGAGACCCAGTACTTC. Its translation is CASSIQGGETQYF.

The rearrangement links TRBV7-2 to TRBJ2-7; 7 nucleotides line up with TRBD2. This CDR3 is 15 amino acids long. The J segment lost 7 bases and the V segment lost 5 bases, leaving 14 bases of the junction unmatched. CDR1 and CDR2 from the germline V gene are SGHTA and FQGNSA. The CDR3 reads CASSPSMSPRGEQYF. In nucleotides, the CDR3 is TGTGCCAGCAGCCCCTCTATGTCACCGCGGGGGGAGCAGTACTTC.

The V and J genes are TRBV7-8 and TRBJ2-5; 8 bases line up with TRBD2. CDR1 and CDR2 (germline): SGHVS, FQNEAQ. V was clipped by 1 base and J by 5 bases; unmatched bases: 9. The CDR3 contains 16 residues. Here the CDR3 reads CASSLDRGGRLETQYF. DNA for the CDR3: TGTGCCAGCAGCTTAGACCGCGGGGGGAGGCTGGAGACCCAGTACTTC.

The chain links TRBV19 to TRBJ2-7; maybe TRBD1 (6 bases). Germline loops: CDR1 LNHDA, CDR2 SQIVND (reference sequence). The CDR3 is made up of 15 amino acids. V was clipped by 5 bases and J by 1 base, with 15 bases between them. The CDR3 sequence: CASSPNTGRSYEQYF. For the CDR3, the DNA is TGTGCCAGTAGTCCAAACACAGGGAGATCCTACGAGCAGTACTTC. Combining the CDR3 with reference TRBV19 and TRBJ2-7 gives the whole variable domain DGGITQSPKYLFRKEGQNVTLSCEQNLNHDAMYWYRQDPGQGLRLIYYSQIVNDFQKGDIAEGYSVSREKKESFPLTVTSAQKNPTAFYLCASSPNTGRSYEQYFGPGTRLTVT.